The rows below give T cell receptor beta chains drawn from one sample of a study of identifying expanded T cells in peripheral blood. Repertoires were generated with immunoSEQ multiplex PCR, while TCRdb's copy carries only in-frame clones and drops some. The table has tens of thousands of clones, more than 75% seen once; the top ten hold 4.5%. Material for sequencing was blood. The receptors come from a person between 18 and 70 years old in good health. CDR3s include the opening cysteine and the closing phenylalanine or tryptophan.

>15|TRBJ2-7|TRBV7-2
CASSPGLAGGREQYF
>15|TRBJ2-7|TRBV5-6
CASSPQGIGAHEQYF
>13|TRBJ1-5|TRBV14
CATRGGGNQPQHF
>15|TRBJ2-5|TRBV4-3
CASSQDLYREETQYF
>14|TRBJ2-7|TRBV5-1
CASSSRGYSYEQYF
>11|TRBJ2-1|TRBV6-6
CASSQSVEQFF
>14|TRBJ1-4|TRBV18
CASSRDRDNEKLFF
>14|TRBJ1-1|TRBV9
CASSATGDLTEAFF
>16|TRBJ2-7|TRBV4-1
CASSQGPRDSSYKQYF
>14|TRBJ1-3|TRBV25-1
CASSGTNSGNTIYF
>15|TRBJ2-7|TRBV6-5
CASSYSALGSYEQYF
>15|TRBJ1-2|TRBV5-1
CASSLAETGFNGYTF
>12|TRBJ2-5|TRBV6-5
CASSYNEETQYF
>14|TRBJ2-1|TRBV5-1
CASSWTGSGNEQFF
>14|TRBJ2-7|TRBV6-1
CASSTAYNSYEQYF
>14|TRBJ1-2|TRBV6-5
CASRLRDSLSGYTF
>15|TRBJ1-5|TRBV2
CASSQEGTGDQPQHF
>15|TRBJ1-5|TRBV7-9
CASSSGDISNQPQHF
>13|TRBJ1-2|TRBV5-1
CASREAANYGYTF
>18|TRBJ1-1|TRBV7-9
CASSPLVGRGTLNTEAFF
>13|TRBJ1-3|TRBV9
CASSDDWRNTIYF
>14|TRBJ1-4|TRBV6-1
CASSDGGQLAKLFF
>14|TRBJ1-6|TRBV7-9
CASSRGQYGSPLHF
>14|TRBJ1-1|TRBV6-5
CASILLAGSGEAFF
>14|TRBJ2-2|TRBV4-3
CASSQDWPVGELFF
>14|TRBJ2-7|TRBV7-3
CASSLGTSGDEQYF
>13|TRBJ2-1|TRBV30
CAWSVDRGNEQFF
>14|TRBJ1-2|TRBV6-5
CASSYGAGSYGYTF
>15|TRBJ1-2|TRBV30
CAWSERTVTFYGYTF